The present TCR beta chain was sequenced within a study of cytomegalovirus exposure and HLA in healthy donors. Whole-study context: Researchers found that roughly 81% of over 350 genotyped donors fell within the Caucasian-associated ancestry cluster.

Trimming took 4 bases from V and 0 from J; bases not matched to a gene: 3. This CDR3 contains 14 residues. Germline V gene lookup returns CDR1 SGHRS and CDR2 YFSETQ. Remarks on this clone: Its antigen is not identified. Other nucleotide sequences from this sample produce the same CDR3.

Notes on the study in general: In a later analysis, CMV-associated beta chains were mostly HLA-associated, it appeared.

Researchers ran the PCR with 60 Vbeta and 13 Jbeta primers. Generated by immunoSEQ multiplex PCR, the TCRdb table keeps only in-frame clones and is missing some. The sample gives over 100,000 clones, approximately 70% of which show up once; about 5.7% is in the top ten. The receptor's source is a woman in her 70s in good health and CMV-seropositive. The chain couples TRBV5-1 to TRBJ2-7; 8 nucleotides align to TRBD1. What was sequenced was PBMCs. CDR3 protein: CASSPGTGSYEQYF. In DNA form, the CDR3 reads TGCGCCAGCAGCCCAGGGACAGGCTCCTACGAGCAGTACTTC. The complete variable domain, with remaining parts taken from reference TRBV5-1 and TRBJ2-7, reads KAGVTQTPRYLIKTRGQQVTLSCSPISGHRSVSWYQQTPGQGLQFLFEYFSETQRNKGNFPGRFSGRQFSNSRSEMNVSTLELGDSALYLCASSPGTGSYEQYFGPGTRLTVT.